In this sample, the clone carrying this T cell receptor beta chain turned up a few times. Its antigen is currently unknown. With the Oncomine TCR Beta short-read assay, DNA from cultured CD4+ T cells was sequenced. TCRdb re-called the PCR reads through MiXCR, storing one row per CDR3 protein. Of fewer than 20,000 distinct CDR3 sequences listed, roughly 56% were seen once; the top ten hold about 13%. This record comes from a study of vaccination and CD4 T cells after COVID-19. Stated treatment: roughly ten-day PBMC culture with coronavirus spike peptide pools or control peptides (ViraFEST assay). The CDR3 extends over 13 amino acids. Germline V lookup: CDR1 SGHRS, CDR2 YFSETQ. Trimming removed 0 bases at V and 2 bases at J, with 4 bases between.

This receptor was identified in a human donor who had recovered from COVID-19. J is TRBJ2-3 and V is TRBV5-1; D gene unclear. Sequencing used CD4+ T cells from blood, cultured in vitro. CDR3 region: CASSLGTTDTQYF. Here the CDR3 DNA reads TGCGCCAGCAGCTTGGGGACCACAGATACGCAGTATTTT.